Presented here are 5 T cell receptor beta chains from one specimen sequenced in a study of Graves' ophthalmopathy and Graves' hyperthyroidism. CDR3 regions of TCR beta were amplified from RNA transcripts. The first-round RT-PCR employed HTBI primers together with the Qiagen OneStep RT-PCR kit. A multiplex PCR was then performed as the second round. From the multiplex PCR reads, TCRdb called clonotypes with MiXCR, one entry per CDR3 protein. The sample holds approximately 700,000 distinct CDR3 sequences, roughly 40% seen once. The material sequenced was peripheral blood. The receptors derive from an adult man with Graves' ophthalmopathy.

This clonotype was recorded at least ten times. The genes are TRBV29-1 and TRBJ2-5; possible D gene TRBD2, 6 bases. The germline V and J ends were trimmed by 5 bases and 2 bases, with 18 bases remaining between them. Per the germline V gene, CDR1 is SQVTM and CDR2 is ANQGSEA. The CDR3 covers 15 residues. Here the CDR3 reads CSVFGERLGQETQYF. In DNA, the CDR3 is TGCAGCGTTTTTGGGGAACGACTAGGACAAGAGACCCAGTACTTC.

As regards this clonotype: It may be a read error: a sequence one base away is much more abundant. The chain combines TRBV7-8 with TRBJ2-6, with no clear D. The CDR3 covers 15 residues. CDR1 is SGHVS and CDR2 is FQNEAQ in the germline V gene. CDR3 nucleotide sequence: TGTGCCAGCCGCTTATTTGGATCTGGGGCCAACGTCCTGACTTTC. Its protein is CASRLFGSGANVLTF.

The gene calls are TRBV19 and TRBJ1-5; 10 bases fit TRBD1. Germline V CDR1 and CDR2: LNHDA, SQIVND (reference sequence). The CDR3 totals 17 residues. Trimming cost V 4 bases and J 6 bases; bases outside gene matches: 12. The CDR3 here is CASSTRSFGQGVQPQHF. Here the CDR3 DNA reads TGTGCCAGTAGTACGCGGAGTTTCGGACAGGGGGTTCAGCCCCAGCATTTT. Drawing the rest from reference TRBV19 and TRBJ1-5, the complete variable domain is DGGITQSPKYLFRKEGQNVTLSCEQNLNHDAMYWYRQDPGQGLRLIYYSQIVNDFQKGDIAEGYSVSREKKESFPLTVTSAQKNPTAFYLCASSTRSFGQGVQPQHFGDGTRLSIL.

J is TRBJ1-2 and V is TRBV20-1; TRBD1 agrees at 7 bases. This CDR3 spans 14 amino acids. The germline V gene has CDR1 DFQATT and CDR2 SNEGSKA (reference sequence). V was pared by 3 bases and J by 2 bases, with 6 bases of the junction left unmatched. Here the CDR3 DNA reads TGCAGTGCTAGTAAAGAGACAGGGAACTATGGCTACACCTTC. Translated, it gives CSASKETGNYGYTF.

This clonotype was observed a few times. The J gene is TRBJ1-5, the V gene TRBV24-1, with D tentatively TRBD1 (6 bases). The CDR3 has 13 residues. V gave up 11 bases and J gave up 7 bases, with 17 bases separating them. Per the germline V gene, CDR1 is KGHDR and CDR2 is SFDVKD. As DNA, the CDR3 is TGTGCCAATAGTGGGGCAGGGGAACAGCCCCAGCATTTT. Translation: CANSGAGEQPQHF.